The subject of this entry is one T cell receptor (beta chain). Method: immunoSEQ multiplex PCR; TCRdb's copy keeps in-frame clones and lacks some. This repertoire shows tens of thousands of clones, more than 90% found once; its top ten account for 4% to 5%. The data stem from a study of technical replicates of blood from a few donors. Deletions cut 7 bases from V and 2 bases from J, with 8 bases between. Germline loops: CDR1 MNHNS, CDR2 SASEGT. The CDR3 spans 12 residues. This sequence originates from a human donor in good health. Some clones in this sample may be carry-over from other donors' samples. The V call is TRBV6-1, the J call TRBJ1-2; no definite D call. Sample: PBMCs. The CDR3 is CASIGRNYGYTF. Here the CDR3 DNA reads TGTGCCAGCATCGGGAGGAACTATGGCTACACCTTC.